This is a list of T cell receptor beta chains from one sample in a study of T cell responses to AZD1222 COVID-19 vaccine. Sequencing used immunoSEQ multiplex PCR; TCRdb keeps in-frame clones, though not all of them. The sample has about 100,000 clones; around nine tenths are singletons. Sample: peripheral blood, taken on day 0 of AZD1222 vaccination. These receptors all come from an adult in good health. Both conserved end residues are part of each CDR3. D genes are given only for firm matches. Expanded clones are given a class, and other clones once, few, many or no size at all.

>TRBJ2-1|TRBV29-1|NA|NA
CSVLIQVPLEQFF
TGCAGCGTTCTAATCCAGGTCCCCTTGGAGCAGTTCTTC
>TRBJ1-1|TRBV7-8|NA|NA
CASSSGLNTEAFF
TGTGCCAGCAGCTCTGGGCTGAACACTGAAGCTTTCTTT
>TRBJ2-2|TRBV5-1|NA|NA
CASSLTGTNTGELFF
TGCGCCAGCAGCTTGACTGGGACGAACACCGGGGAGCTGTTTTTT
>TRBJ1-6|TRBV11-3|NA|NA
CASSLAGHRNNSPLHF
TGTGCCAGCAGCTTAGCTGGACATCGGAATAATTCACCCCTCCACTTT
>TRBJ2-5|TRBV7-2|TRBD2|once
CASSWTSGGQETQYF
TGTGCCAGCAGCTGGACTAGCGGGGGGCAAGAGACCCAGTACTTC
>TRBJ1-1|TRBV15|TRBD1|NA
CATSTDRGVTEAFF
TGTGCCACCAGCACCGACAGGGGGGTCACTGAAGCTTTCTTT
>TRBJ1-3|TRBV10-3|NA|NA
CAISVGVPSGNTIYF
TGTGCCATCAGTGTCGGGGTTCCTTCTGGAAACACCATATATTTT
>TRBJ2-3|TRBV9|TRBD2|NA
CASSVTSGERTDTQYF
TGTGCCAGCAGCGTAACTAGCGGGGAAAGAACAGATACGCAGTATTTT
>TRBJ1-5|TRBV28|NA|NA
CASSQPAAQNQPQHF
TGTGCCAGCAGCCAGCCGGCCGCCCAAAATCAGCCCCAGCATTTT
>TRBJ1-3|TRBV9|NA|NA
CASSVEGSGNTIYF
TGTGCCAGCAGCGTAGAAGGGTCTGGAAACACCATATATTTT
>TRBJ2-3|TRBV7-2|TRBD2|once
CASSLDVLAGFTDTQYF
TGTGCCAGCAGCCTAGACGTGCTAGCGGGATTCACAGATACGCAGTATTTT
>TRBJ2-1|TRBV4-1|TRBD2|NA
CASSQPPGLAGSLSSYNEQFF
TGCGCCAGCAGCCAACCACCCGGACTAGCGGGATCACTGAGCTCCTACAATGAGCAGTTCTTC
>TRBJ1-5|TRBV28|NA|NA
CASSLGRSNQPQHF
TGTGCCAGCAGCCTAGGACGGAGCAATCAGCCCCAGCATTTT
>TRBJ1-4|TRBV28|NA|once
CASSSRSRAGGEKLFF
TGTGCCAGCAGTTCTCGGTCGAGGGCTGGGGGTGAAAAACTGTTTTTT
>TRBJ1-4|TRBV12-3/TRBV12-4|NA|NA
CASSSLPREKLFF
TGTGCCAGCAGTTCCCTTCCTAGGGAAAAACTGTTTTTT
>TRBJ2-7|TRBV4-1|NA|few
CASSQSTRGQGLPYEQYF
TGCGCCAGCAGCCAATCCACCCGCGGACAGGGACTACCCTACGAGCAGTACTTC
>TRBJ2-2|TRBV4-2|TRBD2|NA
CASSQGFSGSAGELFF
TGTGCCAGCAGCCAAGGGTTTAGCGGGAGTGCCGGGGAGCTGTTTTTT
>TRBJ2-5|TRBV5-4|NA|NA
CASGGSQETQYF
TGTGCCAGTGGAGGAAGCCAAGAGACCCAGTACTTC
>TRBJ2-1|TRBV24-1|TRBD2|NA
CATSDPNSGRAGNEQFF
TGTGCCACCAGTGATCCAAATAGCGGGAGGGCCGGAAATGAGCAGTTCTTC
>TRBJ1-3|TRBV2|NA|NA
CASKSRQSYTGNTIYF
TGTGCCAGCAAGTCACGGCAGTCCTACACTGGAAACACCATATATTTT
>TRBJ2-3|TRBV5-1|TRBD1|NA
CASSSGTGGGVSTDTQYF
TGCGCCAGCAGCTCCGGGACAGGGGGCGGAGTAAGCACAGATACGCAGTATTTT
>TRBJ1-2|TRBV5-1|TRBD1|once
CASSLVAGGYGYTF
TGCGCCAGCAGCTTGGTAGCAGGGGGCTATGGCTACACCTTC
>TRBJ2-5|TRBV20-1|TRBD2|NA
CSASLAGLQETQYF
TGCAGTGCTAGTCTAGCGGGGCTCCAAGAGACCCAGTACTTC
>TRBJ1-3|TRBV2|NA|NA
CAIEQGHSGNTIYF
TGTGCCATAGAACAGGGTCATTCTGGAAACACCATATATTTT
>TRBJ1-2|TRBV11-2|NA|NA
CASSQIEEAPYTF
TGTGCCAGCAGCCAGATCGAGGAAGCCCCTTACACCTTC
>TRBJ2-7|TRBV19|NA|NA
CASSQNSLSYEQYF
TGTGCCAGTAGCCAAAATAGCCTCTCCTACGAGCAGTACTTC
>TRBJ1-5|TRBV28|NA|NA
CASSGVQGSNQPQHF
TGTGCCAGCAGTGGGGTCCAGGGTAGCAATCAGCCCCAGCATTTT
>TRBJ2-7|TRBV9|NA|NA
CASSVGQRAYEQYF
TGTGCCAGCAGCGTAGGCCAGAGAGCCTACGAGCAGTACTTC
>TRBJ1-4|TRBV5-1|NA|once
CASSLQGYNEKLFF
TGCGCCAGCAGCTTGCAGGGATATAATGAAAAACTGTTTTTT
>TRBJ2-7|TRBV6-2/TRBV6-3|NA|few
CASSSSDREFGDEQYF
NA
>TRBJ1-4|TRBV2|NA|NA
CASSEQVNEKLFF
TGTGCCAGCAGTGAACAGGTTAATGAAAAACTGTTTTTT
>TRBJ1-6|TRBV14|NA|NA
CASSQDVPGAYNSPLHF
TGTGCCAGCAGCCAAGACGTCCCAGGGGCCTATAATTCACCCCTCCACTTT
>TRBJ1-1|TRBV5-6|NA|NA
CASSPTWGANTEAFF
TGTGCCAGCAGCCCGACCTGGGGGGCGAACACTGAAGCTTTCTTT
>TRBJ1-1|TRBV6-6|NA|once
CASSRGLNTEAFF
TGTGCCAGCAGTCGGGGCCTCAACACTGAAGCTTTCTTT
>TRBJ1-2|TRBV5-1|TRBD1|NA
CASSPTGTGDYGYTF
TGCGCCAGCAGCCCTACCGGGACAGGGGACTATGGCTACACCTTC
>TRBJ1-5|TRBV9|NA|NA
CASSVGSNQPQHF
TGTGCCAGCAGCGTAGGAAGCAATCAGCCCCAGCATTTT
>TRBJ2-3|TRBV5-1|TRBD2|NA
CASSFEGLAADTQYF
TGCGCCAGCAGTTTCGAAGGGCTAGCGGCAGATACGCAGTATTTT
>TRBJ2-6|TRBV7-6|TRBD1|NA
CASSPNALQGAGGANVLTF
TGTGCCAGCAGCCCTAATGCCTTACAGGGGGCGGGTGGGGCCAACGTCCTGACTTTC
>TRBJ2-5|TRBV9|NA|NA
CASSASEGGPETQYF
TGTGCCAGCAGCGCGTCCGAGGGGGGCCCAGAGACCCAGTACTTC
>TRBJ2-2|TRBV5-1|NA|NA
CASSPELNTGELFF
TGCGCCAGCAGCCCGGAGCTTAACACCGGGGAGCTGTTTTTT